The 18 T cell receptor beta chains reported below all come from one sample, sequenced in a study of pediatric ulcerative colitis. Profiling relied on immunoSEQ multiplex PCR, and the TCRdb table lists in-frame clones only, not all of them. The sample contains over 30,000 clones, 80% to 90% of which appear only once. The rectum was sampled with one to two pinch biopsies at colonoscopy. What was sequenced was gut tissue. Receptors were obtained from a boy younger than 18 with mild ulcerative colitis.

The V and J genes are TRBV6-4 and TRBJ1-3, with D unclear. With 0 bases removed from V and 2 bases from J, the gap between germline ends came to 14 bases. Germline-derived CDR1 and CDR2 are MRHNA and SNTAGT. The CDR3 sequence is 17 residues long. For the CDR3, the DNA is TGTGCCAGCAGTGACTCGGCCGCAGTGGTCGCTGGAAACACCATATATTTT. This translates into CASSDSAAVVAGNTIYF.

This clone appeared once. CDR3 in amino acids: CASSLDRDYGYTF. The CDR3 region has the DNA TGTGCCAGCAGCTTGGACAGGGACTATGGCTACACCTTC. The rearrangement links TRBV11-3 to TRBJ1-2, with 8 nucleotides matching TRBD1. Germline CDR1 is SGHNT and CDR2 is YENEEA. V was clipped by 3 bases and J by 3 bases; unmatched bases: 0. CDR3 size: 13 residues.

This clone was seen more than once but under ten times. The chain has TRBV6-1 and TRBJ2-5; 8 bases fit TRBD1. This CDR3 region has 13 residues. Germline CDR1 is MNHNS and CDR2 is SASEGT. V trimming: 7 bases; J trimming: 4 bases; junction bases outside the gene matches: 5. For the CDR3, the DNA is TGTGCCAGCATCCGCGGACAGGGAGAGACCCAGTACTTC. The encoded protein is CASIRGQGETQYF.

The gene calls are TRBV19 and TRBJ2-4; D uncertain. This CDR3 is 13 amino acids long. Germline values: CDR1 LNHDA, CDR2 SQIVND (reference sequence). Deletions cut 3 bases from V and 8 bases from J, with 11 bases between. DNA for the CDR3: TGTGCCAGTAGTATTTCTCGGTTTGACATTCAGTACTTC. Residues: CASSISRFDIQYF.

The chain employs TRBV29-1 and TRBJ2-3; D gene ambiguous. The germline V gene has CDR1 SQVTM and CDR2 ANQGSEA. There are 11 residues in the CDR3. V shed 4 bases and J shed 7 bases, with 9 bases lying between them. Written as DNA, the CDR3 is TGCAGCGTTGGATCCACCCATACGCAGTATTTT. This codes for CSVGSTHTQYF.

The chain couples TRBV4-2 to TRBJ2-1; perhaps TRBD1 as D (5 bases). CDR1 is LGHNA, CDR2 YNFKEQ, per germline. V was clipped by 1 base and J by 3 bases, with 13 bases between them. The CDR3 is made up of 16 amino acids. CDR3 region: CASSQGTGRFYNEQFF. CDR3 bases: TGTGCCAGCAGCCAAGGAACAGGCCGATTCTACAATGAGCAGTTCTTC.

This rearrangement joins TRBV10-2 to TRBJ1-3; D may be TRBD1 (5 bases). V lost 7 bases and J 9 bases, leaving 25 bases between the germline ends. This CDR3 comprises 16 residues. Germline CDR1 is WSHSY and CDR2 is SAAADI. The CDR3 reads CASTEPQPGRLGTIYF. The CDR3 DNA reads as TGCGCCAGCACGGAACCCCAACCGGGGCGACTGGGCACCATATATTTT.

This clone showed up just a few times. The CDR3 coding sequence is TGTGCCAGCAGCGCTCCGGGACAGATTTACAATGAGCAGTTCTTC. Translating gives CASSAPGQIYNEQFF. This sequence joins TRBV5-8 and TRBJ2-1; 7 nucleotides agree with TRBD1. In germline, CDR1 is SGHTS, CDR2 YDEGEE. J lost 4 bases, V lost 4 bases, and 8 bases had no gene match. There are 15 residues in the CDR3.

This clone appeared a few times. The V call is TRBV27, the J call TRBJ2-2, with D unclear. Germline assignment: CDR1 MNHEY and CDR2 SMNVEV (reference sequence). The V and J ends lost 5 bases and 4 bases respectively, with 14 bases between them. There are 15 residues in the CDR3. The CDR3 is CASSTLPVATGELFF. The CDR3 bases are TGTGCCAGCAGTACGCTGCCCGTGGCCACCGGGGAGCTGTTTTTT.

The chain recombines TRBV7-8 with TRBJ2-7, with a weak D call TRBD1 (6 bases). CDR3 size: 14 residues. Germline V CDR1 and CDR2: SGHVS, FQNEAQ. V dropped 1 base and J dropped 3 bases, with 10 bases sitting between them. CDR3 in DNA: TGTGCCAGCAGCTTAGAAGCAGGGGACTACGAGCAGTACTTC. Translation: CASSLEAGDYEQYF.

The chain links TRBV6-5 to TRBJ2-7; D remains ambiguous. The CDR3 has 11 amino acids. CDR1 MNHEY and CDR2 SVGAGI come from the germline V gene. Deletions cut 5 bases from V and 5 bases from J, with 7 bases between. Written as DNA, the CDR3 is TGTGCCAGCAGTGAAGTTAACGAGCAGTACTTC. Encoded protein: CASSEVNEQYF.

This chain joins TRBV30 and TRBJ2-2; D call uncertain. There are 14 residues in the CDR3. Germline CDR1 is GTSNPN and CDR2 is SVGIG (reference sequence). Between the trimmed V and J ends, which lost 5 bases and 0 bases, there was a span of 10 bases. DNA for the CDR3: TGTGCCTGGTCGAGGAGTACGAACACCGGGGAGCTGTTTTTT. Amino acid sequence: CAWSRSTNTGELFF.

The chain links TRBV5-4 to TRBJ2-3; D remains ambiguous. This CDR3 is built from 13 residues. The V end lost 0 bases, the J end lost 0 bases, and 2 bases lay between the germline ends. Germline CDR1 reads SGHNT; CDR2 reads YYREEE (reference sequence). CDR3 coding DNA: TGTGCCAGCAGCTTGGACAGCACAGATACGCAGTATTTT. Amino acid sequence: CASSLDSTDTQYF.

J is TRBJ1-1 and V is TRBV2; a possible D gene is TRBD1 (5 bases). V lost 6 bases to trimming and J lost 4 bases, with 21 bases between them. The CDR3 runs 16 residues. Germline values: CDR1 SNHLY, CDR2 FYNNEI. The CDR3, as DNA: TGTGCCAGCAGCCGGGGGGTACGGGTTTGGGGCACTGAAGCTTTCTTT. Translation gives CASSRGVRVWGTEAFF.

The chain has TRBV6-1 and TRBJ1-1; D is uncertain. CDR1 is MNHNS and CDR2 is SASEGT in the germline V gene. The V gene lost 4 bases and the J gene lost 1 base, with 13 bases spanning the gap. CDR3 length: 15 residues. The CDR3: CASSGLDTENTEAFF. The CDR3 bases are TGTGCCAGCAGTGGTCTCGACACGGAGAACACTGAAGCTTTCTTT.

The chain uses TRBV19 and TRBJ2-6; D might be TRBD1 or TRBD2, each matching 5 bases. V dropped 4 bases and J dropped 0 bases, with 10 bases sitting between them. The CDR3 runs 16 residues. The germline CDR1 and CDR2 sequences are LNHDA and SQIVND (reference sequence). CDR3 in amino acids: CASSREGTSGANVLTF. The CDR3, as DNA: TGTGCCAGTAGTAGAGAAGGGACCTCTGGGGCCAACGTCCTGACTTTC. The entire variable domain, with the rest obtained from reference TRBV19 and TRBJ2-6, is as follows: DGGITQSPKYLFRKEGQNVTLSCEQNLNHDAMYWYRQDPGQGLRLIYYSQIVNDFQKGDIAEGYSVSREKKESFPLTVTSAQKNPTAFYLCASSREGTSGANVLTFGAGSRLTVL.

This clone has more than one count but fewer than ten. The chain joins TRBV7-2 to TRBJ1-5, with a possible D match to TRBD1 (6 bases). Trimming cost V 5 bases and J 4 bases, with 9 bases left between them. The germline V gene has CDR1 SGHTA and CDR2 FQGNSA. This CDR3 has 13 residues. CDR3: CASSVRGNQPQHF. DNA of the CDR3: TGTGCCAGCAGCGTCAGGGGAAATCAGCCCCAGCATTTT. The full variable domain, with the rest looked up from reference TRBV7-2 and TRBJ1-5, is GAGVSQSPSNKVTEKGKDVELRCDPISGHTALYWYRQSLGQGLEFLIYFQGNSAPDKSGLPSDRFSAERTGGSVSTLTIQRTQQEDSAVYLCASSVRGNQPQHFGDGTRLSIL.

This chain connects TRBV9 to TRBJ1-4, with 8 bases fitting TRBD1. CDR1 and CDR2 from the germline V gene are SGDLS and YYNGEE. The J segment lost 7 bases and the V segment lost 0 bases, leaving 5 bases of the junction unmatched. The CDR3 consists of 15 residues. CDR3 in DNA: TGTGCCAGCAGCGTAGACGGACAGGGTGGTGAAAAACTGTTTTTT. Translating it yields CASSVDGQGGEKLFF.